This entry lists 30 T cell receptor beta chains sequenced from one sample in a study of cytomegalovirus exposure and HLA in healthy donors. Use of 60 Vbeta and 13 Jbeta primers characterized the PCR. Using immunoSEQ multiplex PCR, the repertoire was profiled, and TCRdb retains in-frame clones only, with some absent. The sample includes about 160,000 clones, around four fifths of them seen just once. Sequenced: PBMCs. These receptors were obtained from a woman under 40 in good health and CMV-seronegative.

V gene TRBV13 combines with J gene TRBJ2-1; 7 nucleotides agree with TRBD1. V lost 5 bases and J lost 6; bases outside the gene matches: 13. The CDR3 has 16 amino acids. In germline, CDR1 is PRHDT, CDR2 FYEKMQ (reference sequence). CDR3 nucleotides: TGTGCCAGCAGCCAACCATCCCGGGACAGTTTCAATGAGCAGTTCTTC. Protein product: CASSQPSRDSFNEQFF.

This sequence joins TRBV5-1 and TRBJ2-1; perhaps TRBD2 as D (6 bases). CDR1 is SGHRS, CDR2 YFSETQ, per germline. Trimming shortened V by 2 bases and J by 1 base, and 7 bases separated the two germline ends. CDR3 length equals 14 residues. This chain's CDR3 is CASSFGTSYNEQFF. The CDR3 DNA follows: TGCGCCAGCAGCTTCGGGACTTCCTACAATGAGCAGTTCTTC. The complete variable domain, with remaining parts taken from reference TRBV5-1 and TRBJ2-1, reads KAGVTQTPRYLIKTRGQQVTLSCSPISGHRSVSWYQQTPGQGLQFLFEYFSETQRNKGNFPGRFSGRQFSNSRSEMNVSTLELGDSALYLCASSFGTSYNEQFFGPGTRLTVL.

The table lists this clone with a few counts. V and J are TRBV5-1 and TRBJ1-4; 7 bases fit TRBD1. Germline CDR1 reads SGHRS; CDR2 reads YFSETQ. The CDR3 has 15 residues. V was pared by 7 bases and J by 7 bases, with 13 bases of the junction left unmatched. The CDR3 nucleotides are TGCGCCAGCGGCTATACAGGGGTGATTGGTGAAAAACTGTTTTTT. Amino acids: CASGYTGVIGEKLFF.

V is TRBV4-1 and J is TRBJ2-1; 8 bases agree with TRBD2. This CDR3 spans 17 amino acids. The V segment lost 1 base and the J segment 6 bases; nucleotides outside the gene matches: 11. Germline-derived CDR1 and CDR2 are MGHRA and YSYEKL. CDR3: CASSQGSRRGATNEQFF. The CDR3 DNA reads TGCGCCAGCAGCCAAGGGTCTAGGCGGGGGGCCACCAATGAGCAGTTCTTC.

CDR3 protein: CASSLMGSGGYTF. The CDR3 coding sequence is TGTGCCAGCAGCTTAATGGGAAGCGGAGGCTACACCTTC. The rearrangement uses TRBV7-8 and TRBJ1-2; D call uncertain. Germline CDR1 SGHVS, CDR2 FQNEAQ. This CDR3 spans 13 amino acids. V lost 2 bases to trimming and J lost 8 bases, with 12 bases between them.

This clone appeared once. The CDR3 nucleotides read TGCGCCAGCAGCTTCGGGCAGGGAGGAAACACCATATATTTT. Its translation is CASSFGQGGNTIYF. The chain couples TRBV5-1 to TRBJ1-3, with TRBD1 as a possible D gene (5 bases). The CDR3 totals 14 residues. The germline V and J ends were trimmed by 2 bases and 4 bases, with 10 bases remaining between them. Germline CDR1 and CDR2: SGHRS and YFSETQ.

The chain couples TRBV5-1 to TRBJ1-5; weak D call: TRBD1 (5 bases). The CDR3 length is 16 residues. Deletions cut 3 bases from V and 2 bases from J, with 15 bases between. Germline CDR1 reads SGHRS; CDR2 reads YFSETQ. CDR3 nucleotide sequence: TGCGCCAGCAGCTGGGGGGTGGGGGATGGCAATCAGCCCCAGCATTTT. Translated: CASSWGVGDGNQPQHF.

The chain joins TRBV27 to TRBJ2-5; D perhaps matches TRBD1 (5 bases). The last part of the DNA fits TRBJ2-7 better; the J call may be wrong. Per the germline V gene, CDR1 is MNHEY and CDR2 is SMNVEV (reference sequence). The CDR3 length is 17 residues. CDR3 amino acids: CASSLYRLGRNSYEQYF. The CDR3 nucleotides read TGTGCCAGCAGTTTATATCGCCTGGGGCGGAACTCCTACGAGCAGTACTTC.

The chain uses TRBV28 and TRBJ2-7; 8 nucleotides agree with TRBD2. The V gene's germline CDR1 is MDHEN and CDR2 SYDVKM. V was clipped by 6 bases and J by 0 bases; unmatched bases: 7. The CDR3 spans 15 residues. The CDR3 DNA reads TGTGCCAGCAGGATCGGCGGGGGGTTCTCCTACGAGCAGTACTTC. Protein sequence: CASRIGGGFSYEQYF.

About this clone: At one end, the junction sequence differs from germline, possibly due to a read error. The sample holds other DNA sequences that translate to the same CDR3. The V call is TRBV7-2, the J call TRBJ2-7; tentatively, D is TRBD1 (6 bases). This CDR3 region has 15 residues. The germline gives CDR1 SGHTA, CDR2 FQGNSA. CDR3 amino acids: CASSFVGALPYEQYF. CDR3 nucleotide sequence: TGTGCCAGCAGCTTCGTGGGGGCCCTACCCTACGAGCAATACTTC.

This rearrangement joins TRBV7-9 to TRBJ1-2; 7 bases agree with TRBD1. CDR1 and CDR2 (germline): SEHNR, FQNEAQ (reference sequence). The junction had 0 bases not matched to a gene; V was cut back by 1 base and J by 7 bases. This CDR3 is 12 amino acids long. CDR3 sequence reads: CASSLGTGGYTF. Here the CDR3 DNA reads TGTGCCAGCAGCTTAGGGACAGGTGGCTACACCTTC.

This clone was observed once. V usage is TRBV5-1 and J usage is TRBJ1-5; no definite D call. This CDR3 has 13 residues. CDR1 is SGHRS, CDR2 YFSETQ, per germline. Deletions cut 4 bases from V and 5 bases from J, with 10 bases between. The CDR3 DNA reads TGCGCCAGCAGCCGGGGTTTTGATCAGCCCCAGCATTTT. It encodes CASSRGFDQPQHF.

The genes are TRBV6-5 and TRBJ1-2; a possible D gene is TRBD1 (5 bases). This CDR3 is built from 14 residues. Per the germline V gene, CDR1 is MNHEY and CDR2 is SVGAGI. The V end lost 8 bases, the J end lost 7 bases, and 20 bases lay between the germline ends. Here the CDR3 reads CASALGWGPLGYTF. The CDR3 DNA follows: TGTGCCAGCGCCCTCGGGTGGGGCCCTCTTGGCTACACCTTC.

The chain combines TRBV15 with TRBJ2-1, with a tentative D call TRBD2 (5 bases). The CDR3 is made up of 20 amino acids. The V end lost 2 bases, the J end lost 0 bases, and 23 bases lay between the germline ends. The germline gives CDR1 LNHNV, CDR2 YYDKDF (reference sequence). The CDR3 DNA sequence: TGTGCCACCAGCAGATTCCATCCCCAGTCCAGCGGTAGCTCCTACAATGAGCAGTTCTTC. The encoded protein is CATSRFHPQSSGSSYNEQFF. Together with reference TRBV15 and TRBJ2-1, the CDR3 gives the full variable domain: DAMVIQNPRYQVTQFGKPVTLSCSQTLNHNVMYWYQQKSSQAPKLLFHYYDKDFNNEADTPDNFQSRRPNTSFCFLDIRSPGLGDTAMYLCATSRFHPQSSGSSYNEQFFGPGTRLTVL.

The rearrangement links TRBV6-6 to TRBJ2-7; 7 positions match TRBD2. The CDR3 is made up of 13 amino acids. V dropped 3 bases and J dropped 2; count of bases not matched to a gene: 1. In germline, CDR1 is MNHNY, CDR2 SVGAGI (reference sequence). The CDR3 is CASSYGTTYEQYF. As DNA, the CDR3 is TGTGCCAGCAGTTATGGGACTACCTACGAGCAGTACTTC.

This chain joins TRBV19 and TRBJ2-1, with 7 nucleotides matching TRBD2. Germline trimming cut 4 bases from V and 7 bases from J; bases unmatched to any gene: 10. The length of the CDR3 is 15 residues. Germline lookup yields CDR1 LNHDA and CDR2 SQIVND (reference sequence). The CDR3 loop is CASSTRERLANEQFF. CDR3 coding DNA: TGTGCCAGTAGTACGCGCGAACGACTAGCAAATGAGCAGTTCTTC.

Turning to this clone: Germline and junction disagree at one end, which may indicate a read error. The rearrangement joins TRBV5-1 to TRBJ2-5; 11 nucleotides agree with TRBD2. Germline V gene sequence: CDR1 SGHRS, CDR2 YFSETQ. The length of the CDR3 is 17 residues. This chain's CDR3 is CASSLAWLAGGQEAQYF. The CDR3 DNA reads as TGCGCCAGCAGCTTGGCGTGGCTAGCGGGGGGCCAAGAGGCCCAGTACTTC. Drawing the rest from reference TRBV5-1 and TRBJ2-5, the complete variable domain is KAGVTQTPRYLIKTRGQQVTLSCSPISGHRSVSWYQQTPGQGLQFLFEYFSETQRNKGNFPGRFSGRQFSNSRSEMNVSTLELGDSALYLCASSLAWLAGGQEAQYFGPGTRLLVL.

The V gene is TRBV5-4, the J gene TRBJ2-5; 12 nucleotides match TRBD2. CDR3 length equals 15 residues. V was pared by 0 bases and J by 5 bases, with 2 bases of the junction left unmatched. Germline-derived CDR1 and CDR2 are SGHNT and YYREEE (reference sequence). The CDR3 DNA is TGTGCCAGCAGCTTGGCTAGCGGGGGGGTGGAGACCCAGTACTTC. This encodes CASSLASGGVETQYF. The variable domain in full, with the rest retrieved from reference TRBV5-4 and TRBJ2-5, is ETGVTQSPTHLIKTRGQQVTLRCSSQSGHNTVSWYQQALGQGPQFIFQYYREEENGRGNFPPRFSGLQFPNYSSELNVNALELDDSALYLCASSLASGGVETQYFGPGTRLLVL.

This clone turned up a few times. V is TRBV28 and J is TRBJ1-6, with TRBD1 identical over 8 bases. With 1 base clipped from V and 2 bases from J, the junction kept 4 bases outside the gene matches. This CDR3 comprises 17 residues. Per the germline V gene, CDR1 is MDHEN and CDR2 is SYDVKM. This CDR3 is CASSLLAGGAYNSPLHF. The CDR3 bases are TGTGCCAGCAGTTTATTGGCAGGGGGCGCCTATAATTCACCCCTCCACTTT.

For the CDR3, the DNA is TGTGCCAGCAGTTACAGGGGGCACTATGGCTACACCTTC. Its protein is CASSYRGHYGYTF. This chain connects TRBV27 to TRBJ1-2, with TRBD1 matching 9 bases. Losses at the gene ends were 4 bases for V and 3 bases for J; bases not matched to a gene: 0. CDR1 is MNHEY and CDR2 is SMNVEV in the germline V gene (reference sequence). The CDR3 has 13 residues.

This clone came up once. This chain joins TRBV6-5 and TRBJ1-3, with TRBD1 matching 7 bases. Germline CDR1 MNHEY, CDR2 SVGAGI. The CDR3 has 15 residues. Trimming cost V 6 bases and J 2 bases; bases outside gene matches: 7. CDR3 nucleotides: TGTGCCAGCAGCCGCGCGACAGGGACTGGAAACACCATATATTTT. Translating it yields CASSRATGTGNTIYF.

In DNA form, the CDR3 reads TGTGCCAGTCAGGTAGGGACAGGGTTTAACAATGAGCAGTTCTTC. Its protein product is CASQVGTGFNNEQFF. V and J are TRBV19 and TRBJ2-1, with TRBD1 identical over 9 bases. CDR1 is LNHDA, CDR2 SQIVND, per germline (reference sequence). With 8 bases clipped from V and 5 bases from J, the junction kept 10 bases outside the gene matches. CDR3 length: 15 residues.

This sequence joins TRBV2 and TRBJ2-5; D might be TRBD1 (5 bases). Germline V gene sequence: CDR1 SNHLY, CDR2 FYNNEI. This CDR3 has 13 residues. V lost 3 bases to trimming and J lost 4 bases, with 9 bases between them. The CDR3 here is CASSEHGAETQYF. The CDR3 nucleotides are TGTGCCAGCAGTGAGCATGGGGCAGAGACCCAGTACTTC.

This clone was found once. The V call is TRBV5-1, the J call TRBJ1-1; TRBD1 aligns across 7 bases. Germline loops: CDR1 SGHRS, CDR2 YFSETQ. Trimming cost V 4 bases and J 3 bases; bases outside gene matches: 6. The CDR3 is 14 amino acids. The CDR3 nucleotides are TGCGCCAGCAGCCTGAGAACAGGGGACACTGAAGCTTTCTTT. This encodes CASSLRTGDTEAFF.

This clone has only a few counts. V and J are TRBV7-9 and TRBJ2-1; no clear D. Trimming stripped 5 bases from V and 0 bases from J, with 17 bases between. CDR3 length: 17 amino acids. Germline V gives CDR1 SEHNR, CDR2 FQNEAQ (reference sequence). Written as DNA, the CDR3 is TGTGCCAGCAGCCCCCCCCTTTTTCGGAGCTCCTACAATGAGCAGTTCTTC. Protein sequence: CASSPPLFRSSYNEQFF.

The chain couples TRBV9 to TRBJ1-2; 8 bases align to TRBD1. The ends lost 5 bases at V and 8 bases at J; junction bases unmatched: 5. Germline V gene sequence: CDR1 SGDLS, CDR2 YYNGEE. The CDR3 is made up of 12 amino acids. The chain's CDR3 is CASRLGTGGYTF. The CDR3 nucleotides read TGTGCCAGCAGACTCGGGACAGGCGGCTACACCTTC.

This chain uses TRBV4-1 with TRBJ2-7; D not certain. The length of the CDR3 is 14 residues. The germline V and J ends were trimmed by 4 bases and 0 bases, with 10 bases remaining between them. The germline gives CDR1 MGHRA, CDR2 YSYEKL. CDR3 residues: CASSPRVSSYEQYF. CDR3 DNA: TGCGCCAGCAGCCCCCGAGTTAGCTCCTACGAGCAGTACTTC.

The rearrangement uses TRBV4-2 and TRBJ2-5, with a tentative D call TRBD1 (6 bases). With the DNA end fitting TRBJ2-7 better, the J assignment may be wrong. Germline CDR1 is LGHNA and CDR2 is YNFKEQ. This CDR3 region has 11 residues. The CDR3, as DNA: TGTGCCAGCAGCCCAGGGGCCGAGCAGTACTTC. This translates into CASSPGAEQYF.

The V call is TRBV19, the J call TRBJ1-6; possible D gene TRBD1, 5 bases. The CDR3 spans 14 residues. Germline CDR1 is LNHDA and CDR2 is SQIVND (reference sequence). V was cut by 3 bases and J by 8 bases, with 11 bases left in between. In DNA form, the CDR3 reads TGTGCCAGTAGTATCATCGGGGGGGATTCACCCCTCCACTTT. Its protein product is CASSIIGGDSPLHF.

V gene TRBV15 combines with J gene TRBJ1-4; D is unclear. This CDR3 spans 13 amino acids. Per the germline V gene, CDR1 is LNHNV and CDR2 is YYDKDF (reference sequence). Trimming left V 1 base short and J 11 bases short, with 11 bases between. CDR3 in amino acids: CATSRGRREKLFF. The CDR3 DNA reads TGTGCCACCAGCAGAGGCCGTCGTGAGAAACTGTTTTTT. Full variable domain (missing parts from reference TRBV15 and TRBJ1-4): DAMVIQNPRYQVTQFGKPVTLSCSQTLNHNVMYWYQQKSSQAPKLLFHYYDKDFNNEADTPDNFQSRRPNTSFCFLDIRSPGLGDTAMYLCATSRGRREKLFFGSGTQLSVL.